This T cell receptor beta chain was obtained from a study of OX40 agonist ivuxolimab in advanced cancers. About the study: Patients received the agonistic anti-OX40 (CD134) antibody ivuxolimab. From roughly 20 to 85 years was the age range, with a mean of 60 years, and around 84% were male. Study results and caveats: More expanded clones were found, on average, in CD8+ than in CD4+ T cells.

This CDR3 has 14 residues. Looked up from germline, CDR1 is LNHDA and CDR2 is SQIVND (reference sequence). V lost 1 base and J 0 bases, leaving 1 base between the germline ends. Points on this clone: The antigen remains unidentified.

Produced via immunoSEQ multiplex PCR; TCRdb's table is partial and in-frame only. The sample contains 68,000 or so clones, roughly 83% of which appear only once. Samples of blood were obtained at baseline, on cycle 4 day 1, and on cycle 7 day 1. This specimen was CD4+ or CD8+ T cells sorted from blood, taken in a trial of the OX40 agonist ivuxolimab. The TCR comes from an adult with an advanced solid tumor such as melanoma, head and neck, liver or kidney cancer. This rearrangement joins TRBV19 to TRBJ2-6; no reliable D call. The CDR3 sequence: CASSIASGANVLTF. For the CDR3, the DNA is TGTGCCAGTAGTATAGCCTCTGGGGCCAACGTCCTGACTTTC.